This TCR beta chain comes out of a study of shared clonotypes between healthy human individuals (dated by TCRdb to between 2020 and 2021). In terms of the full investigation: A couple of women and three men aged 18 to 49 years were included in the cohort. Blood TCR repertoires of about 5 healthy adults were deeply sequenced to estimate repertoire size and the extent of clonotype sharing between individuals. To increase sequencing depth and limit assay-specific biases, different laboratories used diverse techniques to prepare libraries and sequence TCR repertoires. Between about 0.8 and 9 billion PBMCs per donor were obtained by leukapheresis. The full study reports these points: Sampling was restricted to blood, and TCR repertoires in tissues likely differ from the TCR repertoires found in blood. The small number of donors limited the genetic and exposure-history diversity represented. Based on pairwise subsampling, the degree of clonotype sharing among donors was expected to be affected by sequencing depth.

V ends up 4 bases short and J 2 bases short, with an unmatched junction base count of 9. Looking up the germline V gene yields CDR1 SGDLS and CDR2 YYNGEE. The CDR3, cysteine through phenylalanine, is 15 amino acids long. This entry keeps only the CDR3 DNA: 45 bases, framed from base 1. Note on this clone: The target of this receptor is not known. No per-base quality is available; no much larger clone lies one base away.

The donors were healthy, HIV-negative adults who had no recently reported acute infections or vaccinations. All donors were Caucasian adults living in Nashville, Tennessee, USA. For unsorted samples, tens of millions of PBMCs were counted, and genomic DNA was extracted using the QIAamp DNA Blood Mini kit. Blood was collected by leukapheresis, and PBMCs were isolated by Ficoll-Histopaque density gradient centrifugation and then cryopreserved in liquid nitrogen vapor phase. Using the deep immunoSEQ assay, TCR CDR3 regions were amplified from genomic DNA by multiplex PCR. Genomic DNA extracted from each cell subset was distributed evenly over all wells of several immunoSEQ 96-well plates, and each plate served as one replicate. For unsorted PBMC, roughly 330 ng genomic DNA, equal to around 30,000 T cell genomes, was loaded into each replicate PCR. Ten immunoSEQ deep assay plates were used to sequence unsorted PBMC genomic DNA. Purified libraries were quantified with a Qubit 3.0 fluorometer, sized on a Bioanalyzer 2100, and re-quantified with the KAPA Library Quantification kit. Every immunoSEQ 96-well plate was sequenced on a separate single-read 150-cycle Illumina NextSeq 550 flow cell. On the study's bioinformatics: Because only junctional sequences without quality scores were contained in the immunoSEQ output, filtering matching that applied to full-length reads could not be performed. Sequences were annotated with PyIR, a Python wrapper for IgBLAST v1.9, and V/J genes and CDR3 were assigned using IMGT germline references. Reads with weak V/J assignments (E-value above 1e-6), missing CDR3, stop codons, out-of-frame junctions, or ambiguous translated residues were removed. V3J clonotypes were defined by identical inferred V gene, J gene, and CDR3 amino acid sequence. The percentage overlap between two repertoires was calculated by dividing the number of shared unique clonotypes by the size of the smaller repertoire. Richness of each repertoire was evaluated using RTK rarefaction, the Chao1 estimator, and Recon v2.1 estimates of unobserved clonotypes. TCRdb re-hosts the immuneACCESS table, in-frame sequences only. Its copies lack some clones; in the studies checked, an unresolved V gene accounts for under half of them, and the cause for the rest is not known. The D gene and trimming were derived from the DNA, and the V and J assignments and clone size from that table. The sample profile shows roughly 490,000 clones; 70% to 80% of them were found once. About an eighth of the sample is taken by the ten largest.

This receptor was identified in a woman aged 40 to 50 in good health. Some clones in this sample may be carry-over from other donors' samples. Sequencing was carried out using PBMCs. The V and J genes are TRBV9 and TRBJ2-7; 7 bases in the middle match TRBD1. Here the CDR3 is given as CASSPQGVSTYEQYF. Here is the DNA: TGTGCCAGCAGCCCCCAGGGGGTAAGCACCTACGAGCAGTACTTC. Beyond the CDR3, the reference TRBV9 and TRBJ2-7 genes provide the residues; the full variable domain reads: DSGVTQTPKHLITATGQRVTLRCSPRSGDLSVYWYQQSLDQGLQFLIQYYNGEERAKGNILERFSAQQFPDLHSELNLSSLELGDSALYFCASSPQGVSTYEQYFGPGTRLTVT.